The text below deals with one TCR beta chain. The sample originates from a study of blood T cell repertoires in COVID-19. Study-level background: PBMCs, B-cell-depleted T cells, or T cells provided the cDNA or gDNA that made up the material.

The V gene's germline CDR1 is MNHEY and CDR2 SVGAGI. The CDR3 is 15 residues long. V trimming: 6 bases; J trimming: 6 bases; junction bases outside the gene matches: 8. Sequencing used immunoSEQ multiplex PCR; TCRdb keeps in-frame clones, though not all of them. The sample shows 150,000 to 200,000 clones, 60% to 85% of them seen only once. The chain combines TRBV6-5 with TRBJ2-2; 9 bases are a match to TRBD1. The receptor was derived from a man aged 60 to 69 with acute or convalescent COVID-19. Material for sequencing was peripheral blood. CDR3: CASRTGTGYAGELFF. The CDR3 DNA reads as TGTGCCAGCAGGACCGGGACAGGGTACGCCGGGGAGCTGTTTTTT.